This entry describes one T cell receptor beta chain. Its antigen remains unidentified. The source of the sample is a study of CXCR3-negative and CXCR3-positive naive CD8 T cells. Study findings and constraints: The majority of assays used fresh PBMCs, and CXCR3 expression partially decreased after cryopreservation. Memory CD8+ cells showed much lower diversity, while both naive subsets were comparably high.

Germline CDR1 MGHRA, CDR2 YSYEKL. The CDR3 has 17 residues. CD45RO-CCR7+CD27+CD95- defined naive CD8+ T cells. Preparation of TRB cDNA libraries relied on 5' RACE carrying UMI labels. TCRdb re-called the 5' RACE reads; every CDR3 protein appears as one record, without DNA. In total, the table holds 100,000 or so distinct CDR3 sequences. The TCR was taken from a human donor in good health. Some clones in this sample may be carry-over from other donors' samples. Specimen: naive CXCR3- CD8+ T cells from blood. Noted subset: CD45RO-CCR7+CD27+CD95- naive CD8+ T cells lacking CXCR3 (TNR3-). The chain is built from TRBV4-1 and TRBJ2-2; the D call from TCRdb, TRBD1, cannot be confirmed without DNA. Here the CDR3 reads CASSQGWGQWNTGELFF.